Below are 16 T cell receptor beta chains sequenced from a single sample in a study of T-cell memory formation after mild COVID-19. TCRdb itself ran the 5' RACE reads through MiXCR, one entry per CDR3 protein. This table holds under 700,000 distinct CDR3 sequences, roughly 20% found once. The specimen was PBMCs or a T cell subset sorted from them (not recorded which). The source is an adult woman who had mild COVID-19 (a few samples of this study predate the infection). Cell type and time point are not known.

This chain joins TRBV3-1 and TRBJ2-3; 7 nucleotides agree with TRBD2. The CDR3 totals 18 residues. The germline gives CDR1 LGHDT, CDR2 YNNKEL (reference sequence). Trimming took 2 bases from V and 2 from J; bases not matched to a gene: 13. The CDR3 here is CASSQRYDVAGDTDTQYF. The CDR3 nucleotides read TGTGCCAGCAGCCAACGATACGACGTAGCGGGCGACACAGATACGCAGTATTTT.

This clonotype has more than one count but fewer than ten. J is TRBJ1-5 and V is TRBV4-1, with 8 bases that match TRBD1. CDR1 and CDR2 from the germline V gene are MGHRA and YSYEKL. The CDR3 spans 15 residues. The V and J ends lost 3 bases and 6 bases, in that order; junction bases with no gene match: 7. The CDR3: CASSQQGAPGQPQHF. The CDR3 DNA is TGCGCCAGCAGCCAGCAGGGGGCGCCGGGTCAGCCCCAGCATTTT.

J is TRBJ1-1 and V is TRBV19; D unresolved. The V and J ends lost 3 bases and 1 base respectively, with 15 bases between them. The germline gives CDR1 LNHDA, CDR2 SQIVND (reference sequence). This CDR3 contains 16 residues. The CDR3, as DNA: TGTGCCAGTAGTATTCGCTTTAGGGTGGAGAACACTGAAGCTTTCTTT. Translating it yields CASSIRFRVENTEAFF.

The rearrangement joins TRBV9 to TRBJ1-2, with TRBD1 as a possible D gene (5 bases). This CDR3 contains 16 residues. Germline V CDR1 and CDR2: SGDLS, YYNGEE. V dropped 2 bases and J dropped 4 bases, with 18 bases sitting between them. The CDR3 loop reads CASSVPRDGRGYGYTF. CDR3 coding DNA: TGTGCCAGCAGCGTCCCCCGGGACGGGCGAGGCTATGGCTACACCTTC.

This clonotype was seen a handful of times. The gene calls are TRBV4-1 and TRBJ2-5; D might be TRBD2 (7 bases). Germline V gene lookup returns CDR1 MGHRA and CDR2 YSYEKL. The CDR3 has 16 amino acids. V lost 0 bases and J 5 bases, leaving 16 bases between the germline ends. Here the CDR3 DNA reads TGCGCCAGCAGCCAAGAGCGGGGGCGGTTGGACGAGACCCAGTACTTC. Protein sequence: CASSQERGRLDETQYF.

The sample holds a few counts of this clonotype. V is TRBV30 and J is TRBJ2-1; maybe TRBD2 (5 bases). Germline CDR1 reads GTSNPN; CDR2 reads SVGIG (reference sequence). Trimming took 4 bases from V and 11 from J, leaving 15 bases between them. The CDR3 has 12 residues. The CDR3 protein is CAWIGGPGKQFF. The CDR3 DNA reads TGTGCCTGGATCGGAGGACCGGGGAAGCAGTTCTTC. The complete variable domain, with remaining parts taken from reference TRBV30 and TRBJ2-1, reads SQTIHQWPATLVQPVGSPLSLECTVEGTSNPNLYWYRQAAGRGLQLLFYSVGIGQISSEVPQNLSASRPQDRQFILSSKKLLLSDSGFYLCAWIGGPGKQFFGPGTRLTVL.

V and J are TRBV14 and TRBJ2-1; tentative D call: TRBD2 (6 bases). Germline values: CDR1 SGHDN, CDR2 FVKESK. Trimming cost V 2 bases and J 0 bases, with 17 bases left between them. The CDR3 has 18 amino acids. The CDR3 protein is CASSQIGGAGSSYNEQFF. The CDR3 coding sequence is TGTGCCAGCAGCCAAATAGGAGGCGCGGGGAGCTCCTACAATGAGCAGTTCTTC.

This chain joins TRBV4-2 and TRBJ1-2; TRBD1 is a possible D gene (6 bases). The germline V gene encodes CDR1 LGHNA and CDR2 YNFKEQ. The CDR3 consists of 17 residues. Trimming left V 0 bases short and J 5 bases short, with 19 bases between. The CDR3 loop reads CASSQDLRTDLGYGYTF. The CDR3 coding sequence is TGTGCCAGCAGCCAAGATCTCAGGACAGATCTAGGGTATGGCTACACCTTC.

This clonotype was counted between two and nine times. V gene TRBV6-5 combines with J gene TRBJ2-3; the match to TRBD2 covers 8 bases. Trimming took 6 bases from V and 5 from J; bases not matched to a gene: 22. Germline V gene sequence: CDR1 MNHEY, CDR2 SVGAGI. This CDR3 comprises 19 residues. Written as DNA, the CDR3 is TGTGCCAGCAGCCTTGGACTTTCGCGGGGGGCCGTTGGGGAAGATACGCAGTATTTT. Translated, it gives CASSLGLSRGAVGEDTQYF.

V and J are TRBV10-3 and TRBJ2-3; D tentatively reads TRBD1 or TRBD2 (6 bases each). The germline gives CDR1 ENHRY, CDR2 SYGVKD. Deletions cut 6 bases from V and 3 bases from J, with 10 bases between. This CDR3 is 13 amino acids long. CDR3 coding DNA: TGTGCCATCAGGGGGGGACAAACAGATACGCAGTATTTT. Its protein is CAIRGGQTDTQYF.

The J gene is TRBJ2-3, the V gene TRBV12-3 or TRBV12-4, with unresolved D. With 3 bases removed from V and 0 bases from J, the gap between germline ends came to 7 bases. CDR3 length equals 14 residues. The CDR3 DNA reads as TGTGCCAGCAGTTTGATTATGAGCACAGATACGCAGTATTTT. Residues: CASSLIMSTDTQYF.

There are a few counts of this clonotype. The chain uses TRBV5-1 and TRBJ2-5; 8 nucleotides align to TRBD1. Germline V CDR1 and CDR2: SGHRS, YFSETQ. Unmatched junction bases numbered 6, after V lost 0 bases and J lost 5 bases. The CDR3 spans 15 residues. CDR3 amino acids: CASSLAGQGEETQYF. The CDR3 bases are TGCGCCAGCAGCTTGGCTGGACAGGGTGAGGAGACCCAGTACTTC.

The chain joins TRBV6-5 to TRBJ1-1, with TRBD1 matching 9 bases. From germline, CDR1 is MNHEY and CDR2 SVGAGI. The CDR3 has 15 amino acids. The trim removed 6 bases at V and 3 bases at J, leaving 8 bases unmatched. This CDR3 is CASSPETGGDTEAFF. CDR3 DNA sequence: TGTGCCAGCAGCCCAGAGACAGGGGGTGACACTGAAGCTTTCTTT.

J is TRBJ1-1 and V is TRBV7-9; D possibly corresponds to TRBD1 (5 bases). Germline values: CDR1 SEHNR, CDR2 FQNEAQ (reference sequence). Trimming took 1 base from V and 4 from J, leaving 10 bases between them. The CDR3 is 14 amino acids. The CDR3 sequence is CASSLGGWGTEAFF. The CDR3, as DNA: TGTGCCAGCAGCTTAGGGGGGTGGGGCACTGAAGCTTTCTTT.

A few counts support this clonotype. This CDR3 reads CASSLKTSGGPSGANVLTF. The CDR3 DNA follows: TGTGCCAGCAGCCTAAAGACTAGCGGGGGGCCTTCTGGGGCCAACGTCCTGACTTTC. The chain links TRBV9 to TRBJ2-6, with TRBD2 identical over 13 bases. Germline-derived CDR1 and CDR2 are SGDLS and YYNGEE. This CDR3 contains 19 residues. With 4 bases clipped from V and 1 base from J, the junction kept 8 bases outside the gene matches.

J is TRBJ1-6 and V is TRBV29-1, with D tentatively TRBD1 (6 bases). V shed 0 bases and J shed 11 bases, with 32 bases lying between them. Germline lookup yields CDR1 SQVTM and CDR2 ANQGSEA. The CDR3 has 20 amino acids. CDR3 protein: CSVEDPGREEQGATAPPLHF. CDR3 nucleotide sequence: TGCAGCGTTGAAGATCCGGGGCGGGAGGAACAGGGAGCCACGGCCCCACCCCTCCACTTT. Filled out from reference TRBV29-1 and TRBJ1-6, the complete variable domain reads SAVISQKPSRDICQRGTSLTIQCQVDSQVTMMFWYRQQPGQSLTLIATANQGSEATYESGFVIDKFPISRPNLTFSTLTVSNMSPEDSSIYLCSVEDPGREEQGATAPPLHFGNGTRLTVT.